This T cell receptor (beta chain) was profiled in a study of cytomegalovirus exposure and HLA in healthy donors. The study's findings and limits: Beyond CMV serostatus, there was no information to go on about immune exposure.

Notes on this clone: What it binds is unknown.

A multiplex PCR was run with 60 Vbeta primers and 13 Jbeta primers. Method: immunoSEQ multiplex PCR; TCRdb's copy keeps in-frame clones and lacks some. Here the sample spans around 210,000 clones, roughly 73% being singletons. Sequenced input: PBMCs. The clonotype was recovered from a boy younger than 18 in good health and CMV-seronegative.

The DNA of the CDR3 is TGTGCCAGCAGATACAGGGACAGAGAGACCCAGTACTTC. Translating it yields CASRYRDRETQYF. This chain uses TRBV7-2 with TRBJ2-5, with 7 bases aligning to TRBD1. V lost 6 bases and J lost 4; bases outside the gene matches: 5. The CDR3 contains 13 residues. Germline assignment: CDR1 SGHTA and CDR2 FQGNSA.